Listed here is a single T cell receptor beta chain. Antigen specificity is unknown. The sample belongs to a study of cytomegalovirus exposure and HLA in healthy donors. Regarding the study as a whole: One variant, a missense change in DCLRE1C, was linked in a later analysis to TCR beta V- and J-gene trimming. Cytomegalovirus-associated TCR beta chains were listed, numbering under 200.

PCR employed 60 Vbeta and 13 Jbeta primers. Here immunoSEQ multiplex PCR was the method, and the copy in TCRdb shows in-frame clones only, minus some. The sample has roughly 150,000 clones; more than 60% are singletons. This CDR3 spans 15 amino acids. J lost 0 bases, V lost 8 bases, and 8 bases had no gene match. CDR1 is KGHSH and CDR2 is LQKENI in the germline V gene. The sample comprised PBMCs. The chain links TRBV18 to TRBJ2-3; 7 bases fit TRBD2. The origin of this receptor is a man younger than 30 in good health and CMV-seropositive. CDR3 amino acids: CASHKGGSSTDTQYF. The CDR3 region has the DNA TGTGCCAGCCATAAGGGAGGGTCTAGCACAGATACGCAGTATTTT.